The source of this T cell receptor beta chain is a study of T cell repertoires in cytomegalovirus infection (dated by TCRdb to between 2019 and 2020). General notes on the study: Peptide stimulations targeted recently identified HLA-C-restricted CMV epitopes, whose presentation resists viral immunomodulation, together with well-studied HLA-B-restricted epitopes. Because public TCR beta signatures pointed to carriage of CMV infection together with the matching HLA type, the HLA type of each donor mattered for the analysis.

Sequencing took place on an Illumina HiSeq 1500. TCRdb applied fastp at Q25 and MiXCR to the public reads, then kept only in-frame beta chains. Each entry merges the rows of one CDR3 protein and shows their most common DNA and genes. This sample holds some 920,000 distinct CDR3 sequences; roughly 30% were observed only once. The ten most abundant clones make up over 11% of the sample. There are 13 amino acids in the CDR3, from cysteine to phenylalanine inclusive. Only the CDR3 DNA stays, 39 bases, in frame from base 1. V loses 4 bases of germline sequence and J loses 4 bases, and the interval between the two ends is 10 bases. The germline V gene sets CDR1 to MNHEY and CDR2 to SVGEGT. The sample's treatment or condition, from its label and the paper: in vitro stimulation with specific CMV peptide epitopes to enrich CMV-specific T cells. The investigation overall reported the following: Carriers of CMV infection plus the relevant HLA type were discriminated by the cumulative frequency of public TCR beta family members in the study cohort and in an independent roughly 370-donor cohort. In the ex vivo response, HLA-C-restricted CMV-specific TCR beta clonotypes were dominant, and in two of eight donors the single most frequent clonotype came from this HLA-C-restricted group.

Details on this clonotype: The target of this receptor is not known. There are no base qualities to consult, and no much larger clone falls within one base.

The material was cultured CD8+ T cells from PBMCs, obtained from culture after CMV antigen stimulation. The receptor was derived from a human donor in good health (CMV status not recorded). Some clones in this sample may be carry-over from other donors' samples. The sequence links TRBV6-2 or TRBV6-3 to TRBJ1-2; D gene: possibly TRBD1, on 5 matching bases. The DNA reads TGTGCCAGCAGTTTGGACATGTCCTATGGCTACACCTTC. Its product reads: CASSLDMSYGYTF.